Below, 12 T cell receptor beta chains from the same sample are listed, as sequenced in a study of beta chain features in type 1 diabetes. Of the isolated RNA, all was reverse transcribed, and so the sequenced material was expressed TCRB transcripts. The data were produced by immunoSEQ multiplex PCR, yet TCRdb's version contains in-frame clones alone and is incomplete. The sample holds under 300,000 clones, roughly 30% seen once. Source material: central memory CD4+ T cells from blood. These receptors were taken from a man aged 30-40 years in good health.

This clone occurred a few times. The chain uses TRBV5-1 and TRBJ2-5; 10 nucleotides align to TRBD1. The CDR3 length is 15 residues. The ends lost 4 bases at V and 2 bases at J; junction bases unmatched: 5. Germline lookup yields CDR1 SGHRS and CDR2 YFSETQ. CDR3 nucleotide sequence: TGCGCCAGCAGCGGCCGGGACAGGGGACAAGAGACCCAGTACTTC. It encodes CASSGRDRGQETQYF.

CDR3: CASSQGGTGDTDTQYF. The DNA for the CDR3 is TGTGCCAGCAGCCAAGGAGGGACAGGGGACACAGATACGCAGTATTTT. This rearrangement joins TRBV4-2 to TRBJ2-3, with 10 bases lining up with TRBD1. The trim removed 1 base at V and 2 bases at J, leaving 3 bases unmatched. Germline values: CDR1 LGHNA, CDR2 YNFKEQ. This CDR3 region has 16 residues.

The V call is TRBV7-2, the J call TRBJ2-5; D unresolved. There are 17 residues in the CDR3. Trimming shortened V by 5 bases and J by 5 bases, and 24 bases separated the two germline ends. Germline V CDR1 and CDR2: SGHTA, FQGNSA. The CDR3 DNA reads TGTGCCAGCAGCCCTGACTTAGGGCGATGGAGATTGGAGACCCAGTACTTC. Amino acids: CASSPDLGRWRLETQYF.

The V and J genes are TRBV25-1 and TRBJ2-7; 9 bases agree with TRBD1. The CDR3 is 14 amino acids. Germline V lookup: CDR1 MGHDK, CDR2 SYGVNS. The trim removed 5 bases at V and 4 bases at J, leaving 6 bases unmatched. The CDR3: CASSPGTGSYEQYF. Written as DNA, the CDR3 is TGTGCCAGCAGTCCCGGGACAGGGTCTTACGAGCAGTACTTC.

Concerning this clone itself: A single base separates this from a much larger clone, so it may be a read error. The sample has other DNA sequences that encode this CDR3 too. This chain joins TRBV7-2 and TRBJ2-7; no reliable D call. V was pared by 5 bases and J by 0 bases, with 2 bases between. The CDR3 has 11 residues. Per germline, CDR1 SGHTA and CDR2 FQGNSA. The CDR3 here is CASSPSYEQYF. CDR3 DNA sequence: TGTGCCAGCAGCCCCTCCTACGAGCAGTACTTC.

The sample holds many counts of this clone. The CDR3 loop reads CAWSLGGPGAFF. CDR3 coding DNA: TGTGCCTGGAGCCTCGGGGGCCCGGGAGCTTTCTTT. This sequence joins TRBV30 and TRBJ1-1; a possible D gene is TRBD1 (6 bases). This CDR3 comprises 12 residues. Trimming removed 3 bases at V and 10 bases at J, with 15 bases between. Germline CDR1 is GTSNPN and CDR2 is SVGIG (reference sequence).

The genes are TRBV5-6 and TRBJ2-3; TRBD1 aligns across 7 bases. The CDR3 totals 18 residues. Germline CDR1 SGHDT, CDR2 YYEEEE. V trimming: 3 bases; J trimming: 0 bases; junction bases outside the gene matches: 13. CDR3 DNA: TGTGCCAGCAGCTGGTCTGAGGACAGGCTTTCTAGCACAGATACGCAGTATTTT. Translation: CASSWSEDRLSSTDTQYF.

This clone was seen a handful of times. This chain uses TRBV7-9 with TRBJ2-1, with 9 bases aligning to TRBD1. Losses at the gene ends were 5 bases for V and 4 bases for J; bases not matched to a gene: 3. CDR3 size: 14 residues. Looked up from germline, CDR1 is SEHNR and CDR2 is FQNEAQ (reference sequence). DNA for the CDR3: TGTGCCAGCAGCAGGGGACAGGGATACAATGAGCAGTTCTTC. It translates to CASSRGQGYNEQFF.

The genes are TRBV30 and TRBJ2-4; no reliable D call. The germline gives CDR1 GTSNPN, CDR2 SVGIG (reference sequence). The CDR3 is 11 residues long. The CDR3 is CGTLAKNIQYF. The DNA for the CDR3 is TGTGGGACGTTAGCCAAAAACATTCAGTACTTC.

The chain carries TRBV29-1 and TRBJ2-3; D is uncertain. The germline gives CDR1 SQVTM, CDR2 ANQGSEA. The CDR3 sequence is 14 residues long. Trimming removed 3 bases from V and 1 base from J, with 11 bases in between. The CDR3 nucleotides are TGCAGCGTTGAGGTCGGACGGGGCACAGATACGCAGTATTTT. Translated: CSVEVGRGTDTQYF.

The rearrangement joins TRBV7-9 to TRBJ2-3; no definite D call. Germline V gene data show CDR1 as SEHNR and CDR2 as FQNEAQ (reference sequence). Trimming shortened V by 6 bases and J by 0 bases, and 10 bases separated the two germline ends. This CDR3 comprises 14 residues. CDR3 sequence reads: CASSSGPSTDTQYF. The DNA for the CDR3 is TGTGCCAGCAGTTCCGGGCCTAGCACAGATACGCAGTATTTT. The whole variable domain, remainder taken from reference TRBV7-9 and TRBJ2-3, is DTGVSQNPRHKITKRGQNVTFRCDPISEHNRLYWYRQTLGQGPEFLTYFQNEAQLEKSRLLSDRFSAERPKGSFSTLEIQRTEQGDSAMYLCASSSGPSTDTQYFGPGTRLTVL.

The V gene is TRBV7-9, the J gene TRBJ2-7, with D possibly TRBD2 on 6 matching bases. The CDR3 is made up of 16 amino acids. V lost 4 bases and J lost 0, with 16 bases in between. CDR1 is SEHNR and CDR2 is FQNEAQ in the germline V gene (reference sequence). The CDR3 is CASSSRAGLLSYEQYF. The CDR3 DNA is TGTGCCAGCAGCTCCAGGGCGGGACTCCTCTCCTACGAGCAGTACTTC.